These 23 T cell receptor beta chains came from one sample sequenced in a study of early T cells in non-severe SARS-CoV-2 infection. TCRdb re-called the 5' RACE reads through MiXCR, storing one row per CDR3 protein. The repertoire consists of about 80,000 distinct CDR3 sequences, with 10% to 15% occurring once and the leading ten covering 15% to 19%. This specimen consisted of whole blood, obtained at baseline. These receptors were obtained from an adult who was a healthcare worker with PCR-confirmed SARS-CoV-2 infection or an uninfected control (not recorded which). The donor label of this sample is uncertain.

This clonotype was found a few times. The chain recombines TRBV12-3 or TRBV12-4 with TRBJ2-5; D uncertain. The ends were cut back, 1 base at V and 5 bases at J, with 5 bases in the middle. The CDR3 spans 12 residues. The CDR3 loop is CASSLGVETQYF. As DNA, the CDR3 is TGTGCCAGCAGTTTAGGGGTTGAGACCCAGTACTTC.

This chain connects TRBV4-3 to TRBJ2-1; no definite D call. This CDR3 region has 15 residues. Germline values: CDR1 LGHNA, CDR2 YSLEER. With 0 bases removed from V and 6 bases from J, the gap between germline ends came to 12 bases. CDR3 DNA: TGCGCCAGCAGCCAAGATAGGGCAGGCCTCAATGAGCAGTTCTTC. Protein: CASSQDRAGLNEQFF.

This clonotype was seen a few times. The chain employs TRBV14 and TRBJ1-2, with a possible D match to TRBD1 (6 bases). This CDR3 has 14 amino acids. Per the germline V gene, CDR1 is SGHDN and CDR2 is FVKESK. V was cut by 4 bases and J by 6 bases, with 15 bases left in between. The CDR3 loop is CASSRTGSGDGYTF. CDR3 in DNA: TGTGCCAGCAGCCGAACAGGGTCGGGTGATGGCTACACCTTC.

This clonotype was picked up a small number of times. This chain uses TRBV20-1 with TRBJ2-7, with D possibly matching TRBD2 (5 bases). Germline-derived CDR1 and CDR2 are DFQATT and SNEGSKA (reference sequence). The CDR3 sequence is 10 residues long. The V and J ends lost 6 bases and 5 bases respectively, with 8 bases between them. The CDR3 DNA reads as TGCAGTGCCTGGGAGAACGAGCAGTACTTC. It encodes CSAWENEQYF.

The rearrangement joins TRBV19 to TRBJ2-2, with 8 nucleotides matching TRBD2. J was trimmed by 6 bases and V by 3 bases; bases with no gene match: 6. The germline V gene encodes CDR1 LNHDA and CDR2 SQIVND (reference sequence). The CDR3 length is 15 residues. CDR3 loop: CASSIYPGGSGELFF. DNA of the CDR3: TGTGCCAGTAGTATTTACCCGGGAGGGTCCGGGGAGCTGTTTTTT.

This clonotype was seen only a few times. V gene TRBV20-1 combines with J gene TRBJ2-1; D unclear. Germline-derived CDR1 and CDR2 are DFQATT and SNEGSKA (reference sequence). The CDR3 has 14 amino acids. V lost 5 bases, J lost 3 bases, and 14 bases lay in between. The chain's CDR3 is CSAPLRPYYNEQFF. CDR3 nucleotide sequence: TGCAGTGCTCCACTTCGGCCCTACTACAATGAGCAGTTCTTC.

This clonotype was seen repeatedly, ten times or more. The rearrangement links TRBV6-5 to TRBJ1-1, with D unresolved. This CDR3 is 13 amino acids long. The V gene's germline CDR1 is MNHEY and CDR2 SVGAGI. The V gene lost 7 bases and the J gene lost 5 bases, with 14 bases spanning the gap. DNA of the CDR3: TGTGCCAGCACGAATCCGGAGGGAACTGAAGCTTTCTTT. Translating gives CASTNPEGTEAFF.

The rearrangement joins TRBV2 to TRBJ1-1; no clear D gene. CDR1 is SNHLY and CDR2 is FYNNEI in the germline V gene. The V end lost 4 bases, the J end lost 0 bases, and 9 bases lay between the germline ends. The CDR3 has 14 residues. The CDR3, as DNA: TGTGCCAGCAGTGCGGGTCGAGTGAACACTGAAGCTTTCTTT. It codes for CASSAGRVNTEAFF.

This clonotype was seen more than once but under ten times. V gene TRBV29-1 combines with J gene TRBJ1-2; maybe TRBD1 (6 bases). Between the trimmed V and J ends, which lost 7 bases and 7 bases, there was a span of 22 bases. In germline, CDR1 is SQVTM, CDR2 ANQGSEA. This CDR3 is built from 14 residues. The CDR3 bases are TGCAGCGCCCAGCTGAACACGGGGGGCGGTGGCTACACCTTC. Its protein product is CSAQLNTGGGGYTF.

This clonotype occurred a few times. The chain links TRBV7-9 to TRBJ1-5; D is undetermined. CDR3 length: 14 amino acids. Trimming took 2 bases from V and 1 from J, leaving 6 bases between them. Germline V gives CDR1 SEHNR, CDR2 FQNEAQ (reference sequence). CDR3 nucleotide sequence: TGTGCCAGCAGCTTATCCGAAAGCAATCAGCCCCAGCATTTT. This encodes CASSLSESNQPQHF.

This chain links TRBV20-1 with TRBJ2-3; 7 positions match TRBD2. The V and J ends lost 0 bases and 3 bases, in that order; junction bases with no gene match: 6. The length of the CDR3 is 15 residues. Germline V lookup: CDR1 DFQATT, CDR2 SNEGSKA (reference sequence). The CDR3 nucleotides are TGCAGTGCTAGAGAGGTCTGGGGAGGGACAGATACGCAGTATTTT. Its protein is CSAREVWGGTDTQYF.

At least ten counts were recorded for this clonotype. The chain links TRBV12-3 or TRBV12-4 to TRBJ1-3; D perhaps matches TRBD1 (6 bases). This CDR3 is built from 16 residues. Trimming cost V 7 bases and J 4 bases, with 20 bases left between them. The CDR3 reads CASTRGTLGPGNTIYF. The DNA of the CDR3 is TGTGCCAGCACTCGGGGGACACTCGGGCCAGGAAACACCATATATTTT.

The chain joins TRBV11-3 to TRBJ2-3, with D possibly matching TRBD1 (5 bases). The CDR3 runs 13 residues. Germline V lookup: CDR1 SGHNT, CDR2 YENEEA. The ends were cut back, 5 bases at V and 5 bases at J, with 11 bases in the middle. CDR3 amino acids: CASSLTGRDTQYF. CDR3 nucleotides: TGTGCCAGCAGCCTCACAGGTCGAGATACGCAGTATTTT.

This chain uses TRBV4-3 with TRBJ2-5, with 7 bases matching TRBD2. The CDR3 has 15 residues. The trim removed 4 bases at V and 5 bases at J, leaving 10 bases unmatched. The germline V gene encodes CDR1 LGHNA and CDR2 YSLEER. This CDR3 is CASSRTTSRLETQYF. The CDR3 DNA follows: TGCGCCAGCAGCCGGACGACTAGCCGCCTGGAGACCCAGTACTTC.

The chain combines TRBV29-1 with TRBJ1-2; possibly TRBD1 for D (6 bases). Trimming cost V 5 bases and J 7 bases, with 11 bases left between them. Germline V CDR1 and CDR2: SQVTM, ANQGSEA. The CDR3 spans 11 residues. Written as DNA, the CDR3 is TGCAGCGTTAGACAGGCCAGTGGCTACACCTTC. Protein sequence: CSVRQASGYTF.

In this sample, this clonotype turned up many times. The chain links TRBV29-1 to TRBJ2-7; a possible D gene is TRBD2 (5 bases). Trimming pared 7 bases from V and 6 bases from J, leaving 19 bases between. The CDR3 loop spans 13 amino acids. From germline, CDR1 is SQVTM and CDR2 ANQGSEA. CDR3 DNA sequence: TGCAGCGCTGACCAACTAGTCATCGGCGAGCAGTACTTC. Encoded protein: CSADQLVIGEQYF.

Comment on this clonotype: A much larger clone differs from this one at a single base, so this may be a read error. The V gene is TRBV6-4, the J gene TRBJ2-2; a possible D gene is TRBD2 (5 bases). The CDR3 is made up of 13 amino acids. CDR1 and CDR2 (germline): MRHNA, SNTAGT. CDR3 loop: CASSVAPTGEPFF. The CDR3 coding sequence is TGTGCCAGCAGTGTGGCTCCCACCGGGGAGCCGTTTTTT.

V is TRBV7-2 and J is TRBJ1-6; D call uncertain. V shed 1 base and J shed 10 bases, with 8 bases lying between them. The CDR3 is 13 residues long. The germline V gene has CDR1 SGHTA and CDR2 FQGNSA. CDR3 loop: CASSLGPGSPLHF. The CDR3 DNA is TGTGCCAGCAGCTTAGGACCAGGCTCACCCCTCCACTTT.

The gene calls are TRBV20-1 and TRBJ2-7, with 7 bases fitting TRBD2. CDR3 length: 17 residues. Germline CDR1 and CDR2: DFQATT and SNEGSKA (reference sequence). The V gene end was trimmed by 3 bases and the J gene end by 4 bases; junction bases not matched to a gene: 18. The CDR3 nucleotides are TGCAGTGCTAGCATCTTCGGGCGGGGGTCCGACAATTACGAGCAGTACTTC. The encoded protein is CSASIFGRGSDNYEQYF.

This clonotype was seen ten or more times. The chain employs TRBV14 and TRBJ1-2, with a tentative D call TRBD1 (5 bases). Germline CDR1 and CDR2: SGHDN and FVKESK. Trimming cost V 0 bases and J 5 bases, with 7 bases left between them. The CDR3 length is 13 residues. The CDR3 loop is CASSQDEGYGYTF. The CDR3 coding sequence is TGTGCCAGCAGCCAAGATGAGGGGTATGGCTACACCTTC.

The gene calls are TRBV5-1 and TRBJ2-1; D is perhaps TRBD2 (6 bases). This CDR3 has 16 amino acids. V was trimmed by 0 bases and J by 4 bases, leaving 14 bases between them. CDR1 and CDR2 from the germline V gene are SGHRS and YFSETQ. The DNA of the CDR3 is TGCGCCAGCAGCTTGGAGGCAGGGAGGTATTACAATGAGCAGTTCTTC. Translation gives CASSLEAGRYYNEQFF.

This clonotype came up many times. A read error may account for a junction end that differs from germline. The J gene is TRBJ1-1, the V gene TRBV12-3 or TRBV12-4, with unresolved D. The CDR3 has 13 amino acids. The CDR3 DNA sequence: TGTGCCAGCAGTTTCGCCGCTTACACTGAAGCTCTCTTT. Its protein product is CASSFAAYTEALF.

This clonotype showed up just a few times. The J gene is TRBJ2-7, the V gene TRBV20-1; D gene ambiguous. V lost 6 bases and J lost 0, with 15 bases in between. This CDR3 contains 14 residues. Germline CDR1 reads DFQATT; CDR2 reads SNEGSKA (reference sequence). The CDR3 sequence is CSASGLSSSYEQYF. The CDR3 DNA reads TGCAGTGCCTCCGGGCTCTCGAGCTCCTACGAGCAGTACTTC.